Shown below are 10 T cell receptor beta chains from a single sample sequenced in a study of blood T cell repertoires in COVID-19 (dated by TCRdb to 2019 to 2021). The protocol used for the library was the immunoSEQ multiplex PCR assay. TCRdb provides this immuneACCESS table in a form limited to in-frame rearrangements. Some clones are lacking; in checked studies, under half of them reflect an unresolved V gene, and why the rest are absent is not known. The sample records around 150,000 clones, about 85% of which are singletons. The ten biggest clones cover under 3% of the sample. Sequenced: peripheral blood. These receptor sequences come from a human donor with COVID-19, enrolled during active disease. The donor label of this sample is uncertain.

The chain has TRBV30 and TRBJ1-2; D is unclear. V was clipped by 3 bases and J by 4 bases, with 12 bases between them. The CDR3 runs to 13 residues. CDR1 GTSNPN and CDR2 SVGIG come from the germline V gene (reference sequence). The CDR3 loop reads CAWSVSRVYGYTF. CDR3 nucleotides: TGTGCCTGGAGCGTCTCGCGGGTCTATGGCTACACCTTC. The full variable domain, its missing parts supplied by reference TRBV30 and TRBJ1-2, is SQTIHQWPATLVQPVGSPLSLECTVEGTSNPNLYWYRQAAGRGLQLLFYSVGIGQISSEVPQNLSASRPQDRQFILSSKKLLLSDSGFYLCAWSVSRVYGYTFGSGTRLTVV.

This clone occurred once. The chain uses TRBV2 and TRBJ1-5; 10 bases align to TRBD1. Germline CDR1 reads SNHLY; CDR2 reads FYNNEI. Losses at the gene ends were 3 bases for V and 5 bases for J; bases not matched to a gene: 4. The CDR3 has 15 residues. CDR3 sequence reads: CASSETGQGYQPQHF. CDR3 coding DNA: TGTGCCAGCAGTGAGACGGGACAGGGGTATCAGCCCCAGCATTTT.

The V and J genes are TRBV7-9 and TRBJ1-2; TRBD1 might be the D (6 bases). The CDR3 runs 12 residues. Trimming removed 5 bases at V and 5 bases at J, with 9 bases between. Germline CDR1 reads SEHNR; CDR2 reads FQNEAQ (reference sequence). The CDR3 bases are TGTGCCAGCAGCGTCGGGACATATGGCTACACCTTC. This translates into CASSVGTYGYTF.

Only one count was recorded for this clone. The CDR3 region has the DNA TGTGCCTGTGGGACTAGGAAAGAAAAACTGTTTTTT. This translates into CACGTRKEKLFF. The gene calls are TRBV28 and TRBJ1-4, with a possible D match to TRBD1 (5 bases). The V gene's germline CDR1 is MDHEN and CDR2 SYDVKM. V lost 11 bases and J 8 bases, leaving 15 bases between the germline ends. The CDR3 contains 12 residues. Together with reference TRBV28 and TRBJ1-4, the CDR3 gives the full variable domain: DVKVTQSSRYLVKRTGEKVFLECVQDMDHENMFWYRQDPGLGLRLIYFSYDVKMKEKGDIPEGYSVSREKKERFSLILESASTNQTSMYLCACGTRKEKLFFGSGTQLSVL.

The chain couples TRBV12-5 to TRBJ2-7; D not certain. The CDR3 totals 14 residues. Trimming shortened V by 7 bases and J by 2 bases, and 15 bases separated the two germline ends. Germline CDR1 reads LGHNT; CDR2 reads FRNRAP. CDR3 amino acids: CASAVSSGTYEQYF. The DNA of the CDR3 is TGTGCTAGTGCAGTCTCATCGGGTACCTACGAGCAGTACTTC.

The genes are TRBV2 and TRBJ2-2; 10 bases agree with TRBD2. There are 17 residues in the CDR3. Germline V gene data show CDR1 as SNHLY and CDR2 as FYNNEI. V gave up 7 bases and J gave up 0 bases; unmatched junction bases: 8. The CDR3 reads CASKGLAQGTNTGELFF. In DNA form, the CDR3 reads TGTGCCAGCAAGGGACTAGCGCAAGGAACGAACACCGGGGAGCTGTTTTTT.

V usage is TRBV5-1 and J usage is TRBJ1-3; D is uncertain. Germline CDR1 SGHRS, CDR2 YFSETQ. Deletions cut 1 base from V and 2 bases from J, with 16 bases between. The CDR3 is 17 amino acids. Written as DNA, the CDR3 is TGCGCCAGCAGCTTGCGTCCGGGTATTGGCACTGGAAACACCATATATTTT. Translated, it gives CASSLRPGIGTGNTIYF.

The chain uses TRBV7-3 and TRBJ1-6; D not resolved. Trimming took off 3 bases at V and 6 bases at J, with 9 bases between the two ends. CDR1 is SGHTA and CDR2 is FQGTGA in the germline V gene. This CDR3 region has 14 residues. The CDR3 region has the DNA TGTGCCAGCAGCTTGCTGGCAGTTAATTCACCCCTCCACTTT. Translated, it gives CASSLLAVNSPLHF.

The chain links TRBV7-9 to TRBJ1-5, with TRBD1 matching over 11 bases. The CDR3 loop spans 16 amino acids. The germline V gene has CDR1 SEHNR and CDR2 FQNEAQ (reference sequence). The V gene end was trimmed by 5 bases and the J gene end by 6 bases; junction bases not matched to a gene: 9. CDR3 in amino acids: CASSVGSGQGGQPQHF. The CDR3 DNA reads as TGTGCCAGCAGCGTAGGGTCGGGACAGGGGGGTCAGCCCCAGCATTTT.

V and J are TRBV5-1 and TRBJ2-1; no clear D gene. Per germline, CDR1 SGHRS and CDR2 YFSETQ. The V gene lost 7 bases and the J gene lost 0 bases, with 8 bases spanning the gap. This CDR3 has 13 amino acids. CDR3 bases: TGCGCCAGCGCGGTAAGCTCCTACAATGAGCAGTTCTTC. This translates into CASAVSSYNEQFF. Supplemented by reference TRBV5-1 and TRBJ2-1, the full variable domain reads KAGVTQTPRYLIKTRGQQVTLSCSPISGHRSVSWYQQTPGQGLQFLFEYFSETQRNKGNFPGRFSGRQFSNSRSEMNVSTLELGDSALYLCASAVSSYNEQFFGPGTRLTVL.